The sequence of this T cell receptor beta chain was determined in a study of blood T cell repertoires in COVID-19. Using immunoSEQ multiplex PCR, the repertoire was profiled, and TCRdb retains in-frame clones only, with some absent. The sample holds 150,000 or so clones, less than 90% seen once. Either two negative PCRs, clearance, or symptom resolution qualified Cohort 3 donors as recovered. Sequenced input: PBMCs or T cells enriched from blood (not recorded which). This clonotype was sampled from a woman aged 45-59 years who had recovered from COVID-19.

The CDR3 nucleotides are TGCGCCAGCAGCTCTAGCCCAGCGGGAGGGAGCACAGATACGCAGTATTTT. Translated: CASSSSPAGGSTDTQYF. This chain connects TRBV5-1 to TRBJ2-3, with 10 bases fitting TRBD2. This CDR3 comprises 17 residues. J gave up 0 bases and V 3 bases, and 7 bases lay outside the gene matches. Per germline, CDR1 SGHRS and CDR2 YFSETQ.